This entry describes one TCR beta chain. Antigen specificity is unknown. These data belong to a study of cytomegalovirus exposure and HLA in healthy donors. The germline V gene has CDR1 SNHLY and CDR2 FYNNEI. The CDR3 runs 14 residues. Trimming at V came to 5 bases and at J to 4 bases, leaving 4 bases not matched to a gene. Study results and caveats: Earlier findings revealed that most TCR beta V segments proved productive either about 87% or about 30% of the time. A later analysis found common viral pathogens apparently linked to several of the most significant clusters.

The PCR contained 60 Vbeta and 13 Jbeta primers. Libraries were prepared by immunoSEQ multiplex PCR; TCRdb keeps only in-frame clonotypes and omits some of them. The sample consists of approximately 120,000 clones, about 80% of them appearing once. This TCR was recovered from a young man in good health and CMV-seronegative. The specimen sequenced was PBMCs. The chain carries TRBV2 and TRBJ1-4; the match to TRBD1 covers 7 bases. The CDR3 DNA reads as TGTGCCAGCAGTAGGGACAGCCTTAATGAAAAACTGTTTTTT. Translated, it gives CASSRDSLNEKLFF.